The 3 T cell receptor beta chains listed next were all sequenced from one sample in a study of long-term antiretroviral therapy in people with HIV. At the survey level, the v3.0 immunoSEQ assay was run. Data came from immunoSEQ multiplex PCR; TCRdb stores just in-frame clones and leaves some out. There are 45,000 to 50,000 clones in the sample; about 88% occur only once, and 2.5% to 3.5% lies in the top ten. Specimen: unsorted PBMCs, collected 0.8 years after starting antiretroviral therapy. The receptors originated from a woman under 30 with HIV.

The chain joins TRBV7-3 to TRBJ2-1, with D possibly matching TRBD2 (5 bases). CDR3 length equals 14 residues. V gave up 6 bases and J gave up 6 bases, with 15 bases separating them. Germline V gene sequence: CDR1 SGHTA, CDR2 FQGTGA. The CDR3 coding sequence is TGTGCCAGCAGTCGGGCGGGTACTCGCAATGAGCAGTTCTTC. It yields the protein CASSRAGTRNEQFF.

The chain is built from TRBV7-8 and TRBJ2-3; TRBD2 agrees at 7 bases. Trimming took 1 base from V and 4 from J; bases not matched to a gene: 11. Germline V gene sequence: CDR1 SGHVS, CDR2 FQNEAQ. The CDR3 length is 17 residues. The CDR3 DNA sequence: TGTGCCAGCAGCTTAGAATTAGCGGGTTACCTGGCAGATACGCAGTATTTT. It specifies CASSLELAGYLADTQYF.

CDR3 nucleotides: TGTGCCAGTAAAGAACGGCTAGCTAGTGAGCAGTTCTTC. This translates into CASKERLASEQFF. The chain couples TRBV19 to TRBJ2-1; possibly TRBD2 for D (5 bases). The CDR3 is 13 amino acids. V gave up 7 bases and J gave up 9 bases, with 16 bases separating them. Germline lookup yields CDR1 LNHDA and CDR2 SQIVND (reference sequence).